The 20 T cell receptor beta chains below come from one sample, sequenced in a study of graft-versus-host responses after intestinal transplantation. The repertoire was sequenced with immunoSEQ multiplex PCR; TCRdb's copy has only in-frame clones and lacks some. In the table there are 25,000 to 30,000 clones, roughly 93% of which are singletons. This specimen was PBMCs, taken roughly 62 days after intestinal transplant. All receptors derive from a human patient who received an intestinal transplant, so some T cells may come from the graft donor.

The rearrangement joins TRBV2 to TRBJ2-3; D possibly corresponds to TRBD2 (6 bases). The CDR3 has 15 residues. Trimming pared 1 base from V and 4 bases from J, leaving 12 bases between. Germline V gives CDR1 SNHLY, CDR2 FYNNEI. In DNA form, the CDR3 reads TGTGCCAGCAGTGAAGGGGACTTGATCGCAGATACGCAGTATTTT. The encoded protein is CASSEGDLIADTQYF.

The DNA for the CDR3 is TGCGCCAGCAGCCACAAATCTGGTGATACGCAGTATTTT. Translated: CASSHKSGDTQYF. V and J are TRBV4-1 and TRBJ2-3; D gene ambiguous. There are 13 residues in the CDR3. Germline lookup yields CDR1 MGHRA and CDR2 YSYEKL. Trimming left V 3 bases short and J 6 bases short, with 10 bases between.

The chain has TRBV7-5 and TRBJ2-1; the table's D call of TRBD1 was not tested on the DNA. TRBV7-5 is listed as a pseudogene. The CDR3 runs to 16 residues. The CDR3 DNA sequence: TGTGCCAGAAGCTCCCTGAAGGGACAGGGTTACAATGAGCAGTTCTTC. This translates into CARSSLKGQGYNEQFF.

In this sample, this clone turned up once. The chain couples TRBV6-5 to TRBJ1-6, with 8 positions matching TRBD1. The length of the CDR3 is 14 residues. In germline, CDR1 is MNHEY, CDR2 SVGAGI. Trimming cost V 5 bases and J 6 bases; bases outside gene matches: 3. CDR3 residues: CASSPDRVNSPLHF. For the CDR3, the DNA is TGTGCCAGCAGTCCGGACAGGGTTAATTCACCCCTCCACTTT.

The V gene is TRBV30, the J gene TRBJ1-2, with D maybe TRBD1 (5 bases). Trimming shortened V by 2 bases and J by 4 bases, and 11 bases separated the two germline ends. The CDR3 sequence is 13 residues long. Germline-derived CDR1 and CDR2 are GTSNPN and SVGIG (reference sequence). CDR3 in amino acids: CAWSRGQPYGYTF. In DNA form, the CDR3 reads TGTGCCTGGAGTCGGGGCCAGCCCTATGGCTACACCTTC.

The CDR3 nucleotides are TGTGCCAGCAGCCCGCGGGAGGGTACCTACAATGAGCAGTTCTTC. Its protein product is CASSPREGTYNEQFF. The rearrangement joins TRBV13 to TRBJ2-1; 9 positions match TRBD2. The CDR3 totals 15 residues. Trimming cost V 5 bases and J 2 bases; bases outside gene matches: 4. The germline V gene has CDR1 PRHDT and CDR2 FYEKMQ (reference sequence).

The chain uses TRBV28 and TRBJ2-1; D not resolved. Trimming took off 3 bases at V and 4 bases at J, with 7 bases between the two ends. Germline-derived CDR1 and CDR2 are MDHEN and SYDVKM. The CDR3 sequence is 13 residues long. CDR3 loop: CASSLATYNEQFF. As DNA, the CDR3 is TGTGCCAGCAGTTTGGCCACTTACAATGAGCAGTTCTTC.

The chain couples TRBV27 to TRBJ2-5, with 9 bases that match TRBD2. This CDR3 contains 16 residues. In germline, CDR1 is MNHEY, CDR2 SMNVEV (reference sequence). With V trimmed by 2 bases and J by 0 bases, 4 bases remained unmatched. The CDR3 protein is CASSLGPSGNQETQYF. The CDR3 coding sequence is TGTGCCAGCAGTTTAGGTCCTAGCGGGAACCAAGAGACCCAGTACTTC.

This rearrangement joins TRBV4-3 to TRBJ2-5, with a tentative D call TRBD2 (6 bases). The CDR3 totals 15 residues. Germline CDR1 LGHNA, CDR2 YSLEER. Trimming removed 6 bases from V and 3 bases from J, with 17 bases in between. The CDR3 bases are TGCGCCAGCAGTCTCGGAGGGGCCAAAAAAGAGACCCAGTACTTC. It specifies CASSLGGAKKETQYF.

This chain links TRBV11-3 with TRBJ1-1, with TRBD1 identical over 7 bases. This CDR3 spans 14 amino acids. The J segment lost 5 bases and the V segment lost 5 bases, leaving 8 bases of the junction unmatched. CDR1 is SGHNT, CDR2 YENEEA, per germline. This chain's CDR3 is CASSARGLGTEAFF. CDR3 coding DNA: TGTGCCAGCAGCGCTAGGGGGCTAGGGACTGAAGCTTTCTTT.

The chain recombines TRBV27 with TRBJ2-1, with a tentative D call TRBD2 (5 bases). CDR3 length: 14 amino acids. Germline V gives CDR1 MNHEY, CDR2 SMNVEV (reference sequence). The V end lost 5 bases, the J end lost 4 bases, and 12 bases lay between the germline ends. The CDR3 here is CASSPAGIYNEQFF. CDR3 nucleotide sequence: TGTGCCAGCAGTCCGGCGGGCATATACAATGAGCAGTTCTTC.

The chain couples TRBV11-1 to TRBJ1-5; D unresolved. The CDR3 is 13 residues long. V was trimmed by 1 base and J by 6 bases, leaving 7 bases between them. Germline-derived CDR1 and CDR2 are SGHAT and FQDESV (reference sequence). The CDR3 sequence is CASSLEVGQPQHF. The CDR3 DNA reads as TGTGCCAGCAGCTTAGAAGTTGGTCAGCCCCAGCATTTT.

This clone has a single count. The chain links TRBV6-1 to TRBJ1-4; a possible D gene is TRBD1 (5 bases). V was pared by 1 base and J by 8 bases, with 29 bases between. The CDR3 consists of 20 residues. Per the germline V gene, CDR1 is MNHNS and CDR2 is SASEGT. The CDR3 sequence: CASSEELGFGGFNSREKLFF. The DNA of the CDR3 is TGTGCCAGCAGTGAAGAGTTGGGGTTTGGGGGTTTCAATTCACGGGAAAAACTGTTTTTT.

The genes are TRBV29-1 and TRBJ1-2; D is unclear. Germline CDR1 is SQVTM and CDR2 is ANQGSEA. Trimming cost V 3 bases and J 8 bases, with 13 bases left between them. The CDR3 extends over 12 amino acids. The chain's CDR3 is CSVESGIGGYTF. CDR3 bases: TGCAGCGTTGAGAGTGGGATTGGAGGCTACACCTTC. The variable domain in full, completed from reference TRBV29-1 and TRBJ1-2, reads SAVISQKPSRDICQRGTSLTIQCQVDSQVTMMFWYRQQPGQSLTLIATANQGSEATYESGFVIDKFPISRPNLTFSTLTVSNMSPEDSSIYLCSVESGIGGYTFGSGTRLTVV.

The V and J genes are TRBV18 and TRBJ1-5; no clear D gene. This CDR3 has 14 residues. Germline assignment: CDR1 KGHSH and CDR2 LQKENI. Trimming left V 2 bases short and J 5 bases short, with 10 bases between. The CDR3: CASSPGSGDQPQHF. For the CDR3, the DNA is TGTGCCAGCTCACCAGGGAGTGGCGATCAGCCCCAGCATTTT.

V usage is TRBV10-3 and J usage is TRBJ1-5, with D uncertain. V was clipped by 0 bases and J by 3 bases, with 12 bases between them. CDR3 length: 16 residues. Germline values: CDR1 ENHRY, CDR2 SYGVKD. The CDR3 sequence is CAISESFRRANQPQHF. CDR3 coding DNA: TGTGCCATCAGTGAGTCGTTTCGCAGAGCCAATCAGCCCCAGCATTTT.

This clone was observed once. The chain is built from TRBV5-6 and TRBJ1-5, with a weak D call TRBD1 (5 bases). Germline values: CDR1 SGHDT, CDR2 YYEEEE. V was clipped by 2 bases and J by 5 bases, with 14 bases between them. This CDR3 has 15 residues. The CDR3 loop is CASSLLMGGDQPQHF. The CDR3 nucleotides are TGTGCCAGCAGCTTATTGATGGGGGGAGATCAGCCCCAGCATTTT.

The rearrangement joins TRBV28 to TRBJ2-7; D uncertain. The germline V gene has CDR1 MDHEN and CDR2 SYDVKM. Trimming took off 3 bases at V and 0 bases at J, with 6 bases between the two ends. CDR3 length: 13 amino acids. In DNA form, the CDR3 reads TGTGCCAGCAGTTTTCGGATCTCCTACGAGCAGTACTTC. This sequence encodes CASSFRISYEQYF.

The CDR3, as DNA: TGTGCCAGTAGTCCCAGGGAAAGGGTAGGCAATCAGCCCCAGCATTTT. Protein sequence: CASSPRERVGNQPQHF. The chain has TRBV19 and TRBJ1-5; a weak D match, TRBD1 (5 bases). CDR1 is LNHDA, CDR2 SQIVND, per germline (reference sequence). V was trimmed by 5 bases and J by 2 bases, leaving 16 bases between them. CDR3 length equals 16 residues.

In the case of this clone: Within the sample, other DNA sequences also encode this same CDR3. V gene TRBV27 combines with J gene TRBJ2-7, with TRBD2 matching 11 bases. This CDR3 is built from 14 residues. Germline assignment: CDR1 MNHEY and CDR2 SMNVEV (reference sequence). After removal of 6 bases from V and 3 bases from J, the junction contained 4 bases not matched to a gene. This chain's CDR3 is CASSPGTSGYEQYF. Written as DNA, the CDR3 is TGTGCCAGCAGCCCTGGGACTAGCGGCTACGAGCAGTACTTC.